Included here is one T cell receptor (beta chain) sequence, with context. Antigen specificity is unknown. TCRdb re-analysed the reads in MiXCR, keeping a single row per CDR3 protein. The sample has roughly 110,000 distinct CDR3 sequences, about 9.4% seen once. The germline V gene has CDR1 MDHEN and CDR2 SYDVKM. There are 15 residues in the CDR3. V was trimmed by 3 bases and J by 0 bases, leaving 9 bases between them. The data derive from a study of T cell repertoires in cytomegalovirus infection. General study findings and limits: Cumulated frequencies of public TCR beta families served to identify carriers of CMV plus the relevant HLA.

The sample consisted of PBMCs, sequenced either directly or after in vitro stimulation (not recorded which). The V call is TRBV28, the J call TRBJ1-5; the D is unclear. The sequence came from a human donor in good health (CMV status not recorded). Some clones in this sample may be carry-over from other donors' samples. CDR3 DNA sequence: TGTGCCAGCAGTTTGGGAGGGAATAGCAATCAGCCCCAGCATTTT. It is translated as CASSLGGNSNQPQHF.